This T cell receptor (beta chain) was found in a study of shared clonotypes between healthy human individuals. The CDR3 contains 14 residues. Germline assignment: CDR1 SGHRS and CDR2 YFSETQ. With V trimmed by 4 bases and J by 4 bases, 7 bases remained unmatched. TCRdb's copy holds only in-frame clones and misses some; the assay was immunoSEQ multiplex PCR. The sample holds over a million clones, 96% seen once. A single count supports this clone. Sequences were obtained from naive CD4+ T cells sorted from blood. The subset was: CD45RA+ positively selected. The sequence came from a man aged 25-45 years in good health. The chain recombines TRBV5-1 with TRBJ2-7, with 8 bases aligning to TRBD1. CDR3 in amino acids: CASSPGQELYEQYF. The CDR3 DNA sequence: TGCGCCAGCAGCCCGGGACAGGAATTGTACGAGCAGTACTTC.